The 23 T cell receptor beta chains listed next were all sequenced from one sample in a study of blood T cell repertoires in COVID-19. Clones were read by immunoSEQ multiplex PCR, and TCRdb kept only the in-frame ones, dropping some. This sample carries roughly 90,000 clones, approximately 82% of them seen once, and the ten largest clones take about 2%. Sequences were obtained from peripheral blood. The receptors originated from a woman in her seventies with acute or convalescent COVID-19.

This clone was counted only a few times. For the CDR3, the DNA is TGCGCCAGCAGCCAAGGTTTGGGGGCAGGAGGTGCTTTCTTT. This translates into CASSQGLGAGGAFF. This chain joins TRBV4-1 and TRBJ1-1, with TRBD1 as a possible D gene (6 bases). V was shortened by 1 base and J by 11 bases, with 17 bases between the two germline ends. The CDR3 has 14 amino acids. Germline loops: CDR1 MGHRA, CDR2 YSYEKL.

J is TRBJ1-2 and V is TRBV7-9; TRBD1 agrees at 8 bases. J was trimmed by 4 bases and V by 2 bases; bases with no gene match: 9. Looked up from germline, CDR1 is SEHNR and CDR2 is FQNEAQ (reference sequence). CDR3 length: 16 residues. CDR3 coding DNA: TGTGCCAGCAGCTTATCGGGCGCTCAGGGGGCCTATGGCTACACCTTC. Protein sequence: CASSLSGAQGAYGYTF. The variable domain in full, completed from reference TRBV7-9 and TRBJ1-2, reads DTGVSQNPRHKITKRGQNVTFRCDPISEHNRLYWYRQTLGQGPEFLTYFQNEAQLEKSRLLSDRFSAERPKGSFSTLEIQRTEQGDSAMYLCASSLSGAQGAYGYTFGSGTRLTVV.

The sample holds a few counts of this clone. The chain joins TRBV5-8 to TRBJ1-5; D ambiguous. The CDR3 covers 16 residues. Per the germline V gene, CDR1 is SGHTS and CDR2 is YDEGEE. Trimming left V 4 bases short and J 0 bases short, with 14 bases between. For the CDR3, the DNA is TGTGCCAGCAGCGATATCTTACAGTATAGCAATCAGCCCCAGCATTTT. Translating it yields CASSDILQYSNQPQHF.

CDR3 sequence (DNA): TGTGCCAGCAGCTTAACACCCAGGGATAACTATGGCTACACCTTC. Protein sequence: CASSLTPRDNYGYTF. The chain carries TRBV11-2 and TRBJ1-2; D perhaps matches TRBD1 (5 bases). V gave up 2 bases and J gave up 1 base, with 11 bases separating them. From germline, CDR1 is SGHAT and CDR2 FQNNGV. The CDR3 sequence is 15 residues long.

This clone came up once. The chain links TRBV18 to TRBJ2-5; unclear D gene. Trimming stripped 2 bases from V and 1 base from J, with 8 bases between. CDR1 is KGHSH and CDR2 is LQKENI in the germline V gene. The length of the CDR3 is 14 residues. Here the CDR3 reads CASSPAQPQETQYF. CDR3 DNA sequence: TGTGCCAGCTCACCAGCACAGCCCCAAGAGACCCAGTACTTC.

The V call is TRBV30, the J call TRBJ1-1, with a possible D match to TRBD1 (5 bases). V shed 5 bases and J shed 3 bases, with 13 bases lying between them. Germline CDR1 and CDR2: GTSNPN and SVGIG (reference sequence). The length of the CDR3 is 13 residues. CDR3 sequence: CAWASGGYTEAFF. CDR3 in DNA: TGTGCCTGGGCCTCGGGGGGGTACACTGAAGCTTTCTTT.

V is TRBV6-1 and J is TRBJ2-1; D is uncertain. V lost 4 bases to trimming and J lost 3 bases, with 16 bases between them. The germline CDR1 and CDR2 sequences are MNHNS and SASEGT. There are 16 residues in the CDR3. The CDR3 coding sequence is TGTGCCAGCAGTGTCTACAGTAACCAAGTCTACAATGAGCAGTTCTTC. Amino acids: CASSVYSNQVYNEQFF.

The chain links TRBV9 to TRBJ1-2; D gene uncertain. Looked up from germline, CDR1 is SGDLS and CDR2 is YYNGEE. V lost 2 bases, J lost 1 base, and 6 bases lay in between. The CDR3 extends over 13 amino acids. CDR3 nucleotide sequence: TGTGCCAGCAGCGTGAACAATAACTATGGCTACACCTTC. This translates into CASSVNNNYGYTF.

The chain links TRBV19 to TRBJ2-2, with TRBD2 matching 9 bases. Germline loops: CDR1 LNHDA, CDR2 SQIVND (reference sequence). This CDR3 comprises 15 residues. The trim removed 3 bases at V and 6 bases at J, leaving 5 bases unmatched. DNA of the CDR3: TGTGCCAGTAGTATTTTTGTAGCGGGGGCCGGGGAGCTGTTTTTT. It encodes CASSIFVAGAGELFF.

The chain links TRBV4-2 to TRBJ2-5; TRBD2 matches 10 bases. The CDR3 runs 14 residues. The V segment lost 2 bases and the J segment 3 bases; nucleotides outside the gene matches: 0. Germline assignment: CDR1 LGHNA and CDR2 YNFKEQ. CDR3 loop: CASSQLAGEETQYF. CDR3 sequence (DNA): TGTGCCAGCAGCCAACTAGCGGGGGAAGAGACCCAGTACTTC.

The CDR3 loop is CASTLGQGLPQHF. The CDR3 DNA is TGTGCCAGCACGTTGGGACAGGGCCTGCCCCAGCATTTT. The chain links TRBV28 to TRBJ1-5; TRBD1 matches at 9 bases. The V gene end was trimmed by 7 bases and the J gene end by 9 bases; junction bases not matched to a gene: 7. The CDR3 contains 13 residues. In germline, CDR1 is MDHEN, CDR2 SYDVKM.

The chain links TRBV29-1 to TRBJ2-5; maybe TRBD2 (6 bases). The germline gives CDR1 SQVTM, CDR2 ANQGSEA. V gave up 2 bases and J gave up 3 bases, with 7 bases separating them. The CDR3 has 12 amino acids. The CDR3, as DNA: TGCAGCGTTGAATCGGGGGAAGAGACCCAGTACTTC. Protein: CSVESGEETQYF.

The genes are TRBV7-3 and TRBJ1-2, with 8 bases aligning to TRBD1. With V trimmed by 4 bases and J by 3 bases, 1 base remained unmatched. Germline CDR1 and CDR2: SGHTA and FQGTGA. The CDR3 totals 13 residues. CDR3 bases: TGTGCCAGCAGCTCACAGGGGGACTATGGCTACACCTTC. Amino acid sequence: CASSSQGDYGYTF.

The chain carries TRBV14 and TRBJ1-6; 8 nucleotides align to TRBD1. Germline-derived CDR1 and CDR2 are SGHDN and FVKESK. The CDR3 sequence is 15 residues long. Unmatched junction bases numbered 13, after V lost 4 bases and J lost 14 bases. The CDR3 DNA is TGTGCCAGCAGCCTGTCCGGGACAGGCAATTGGGCCCTCCACTTT. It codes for CASSLSGTGNWALHF.

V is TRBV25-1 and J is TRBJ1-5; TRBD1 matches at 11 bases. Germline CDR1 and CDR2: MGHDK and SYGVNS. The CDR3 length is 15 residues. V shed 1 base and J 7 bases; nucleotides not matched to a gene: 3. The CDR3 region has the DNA TGTGCCAGCAGTGAATCGGGACAGGGGGAACAGCCCCAGCATTTT. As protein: CASSESGQGEQPQHF.

CDR3 region: CASSQNYGYTF. The DNA of the CDR3 is TGTGCCAGCAGCCAGAACTATGGCTACACCTTC. The chain joins TRBV2 to TRBJ1-2, with D unresolved. CDR3 length equals 11 residues. The germline gives CDR1 SNHLY, CDR2 FYNNEI. Deletions cut 6 bases from V and 2 bases from J, with 4 bases between.

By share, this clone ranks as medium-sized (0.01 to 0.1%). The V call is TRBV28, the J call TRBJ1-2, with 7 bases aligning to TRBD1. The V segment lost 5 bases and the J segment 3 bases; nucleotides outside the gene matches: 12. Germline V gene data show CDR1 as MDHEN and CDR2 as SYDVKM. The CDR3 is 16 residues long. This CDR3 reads CASSAWDSWLDYGYTF. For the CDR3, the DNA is TGTGCCAGCAGTGCCTGGGACAGTTGGTTAGACTATGGCTACACCTTC.

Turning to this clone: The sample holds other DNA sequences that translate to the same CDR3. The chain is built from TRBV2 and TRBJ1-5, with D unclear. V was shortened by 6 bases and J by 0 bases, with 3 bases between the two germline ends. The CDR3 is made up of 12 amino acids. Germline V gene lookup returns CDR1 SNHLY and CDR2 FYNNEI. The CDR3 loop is CASSLSNQPQHF. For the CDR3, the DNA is TGTGCCAGCAGCCTTAGCAATCAGCCCCAGCATTTT.

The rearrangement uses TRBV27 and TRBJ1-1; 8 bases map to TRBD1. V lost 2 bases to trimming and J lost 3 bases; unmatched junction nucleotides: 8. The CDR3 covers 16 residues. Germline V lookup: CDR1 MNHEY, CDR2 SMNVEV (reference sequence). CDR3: CASSLTGRGRDTEAFF. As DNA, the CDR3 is TGTGCCAGCAGTTTAACAGGCAGGGGGCGTGACACTGAAGCTTTCTTT.

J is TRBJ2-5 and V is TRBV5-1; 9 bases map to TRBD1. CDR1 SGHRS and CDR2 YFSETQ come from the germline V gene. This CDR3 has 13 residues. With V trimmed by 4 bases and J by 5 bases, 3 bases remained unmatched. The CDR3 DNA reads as TGCGCCAGCAGCGTAACAGGGGGCGAGACCCAGTACTTC. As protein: CASSVTGGETQYF.

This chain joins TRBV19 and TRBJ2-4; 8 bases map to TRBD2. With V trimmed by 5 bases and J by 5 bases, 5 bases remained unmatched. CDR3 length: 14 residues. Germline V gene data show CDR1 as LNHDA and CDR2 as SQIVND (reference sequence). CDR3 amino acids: CASSPRGGENIQYF. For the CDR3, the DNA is TGTGCCAGTAGTCCTCGGGGGGGAGAAAACATTCAGTACTTC. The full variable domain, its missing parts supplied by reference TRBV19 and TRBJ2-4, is DGGITQSPKYLFRKEGQNVTLSCEQNLNHDAMYWYRQDPGQGLRLIYYSQIVNDFQKGDIAEGYSVSREKKESFPLTVTSAQKNPTAFYLCASSPRGGENIQYFGAGTRLSVL.

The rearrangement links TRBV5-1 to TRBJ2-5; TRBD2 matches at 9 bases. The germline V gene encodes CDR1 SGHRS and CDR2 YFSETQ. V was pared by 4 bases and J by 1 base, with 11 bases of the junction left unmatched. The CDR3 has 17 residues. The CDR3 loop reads CASSRRSGGHLQETQYF. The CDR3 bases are TGCGCCAGCAGCCGACGTAGCGGGGGCCACCTCCAAGAGACCCAGTACTTC.

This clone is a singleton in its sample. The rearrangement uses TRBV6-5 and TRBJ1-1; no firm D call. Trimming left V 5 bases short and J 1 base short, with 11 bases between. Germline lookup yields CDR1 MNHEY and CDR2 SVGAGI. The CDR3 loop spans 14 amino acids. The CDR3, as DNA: TGTGCCAGCAGTAAGTATCGGGGGAACACTGAAGCTTTCTTT. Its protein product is CASSKYRGNTEAFF.